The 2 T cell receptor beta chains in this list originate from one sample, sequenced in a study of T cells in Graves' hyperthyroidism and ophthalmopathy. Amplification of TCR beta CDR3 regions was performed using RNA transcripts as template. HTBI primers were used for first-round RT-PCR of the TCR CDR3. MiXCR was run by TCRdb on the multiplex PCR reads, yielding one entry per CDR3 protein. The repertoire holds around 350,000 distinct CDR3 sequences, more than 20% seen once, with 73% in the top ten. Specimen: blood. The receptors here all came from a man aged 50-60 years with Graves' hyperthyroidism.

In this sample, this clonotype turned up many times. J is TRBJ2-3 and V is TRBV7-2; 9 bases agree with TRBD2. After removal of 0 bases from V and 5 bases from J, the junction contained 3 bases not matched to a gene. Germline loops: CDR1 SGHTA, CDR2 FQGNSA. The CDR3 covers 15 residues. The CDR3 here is CASSLAVTSGDTQYF. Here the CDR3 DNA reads TGTGCCAGCAGCTTAGCCGTGACTAGCGGAGATACGCAGTATTTT. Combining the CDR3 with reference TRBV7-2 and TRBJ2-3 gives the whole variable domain GAGVSQSPSNKVTEKGKDVELRCDPISGHTALYWYRQSLGQGLEFLIYFQGNSAPDKSGLPSDRFSAERTGGSVSTLTIQRTQQEDSAVYLCASSLAVTSGDTQYFGPGTRLTVL.

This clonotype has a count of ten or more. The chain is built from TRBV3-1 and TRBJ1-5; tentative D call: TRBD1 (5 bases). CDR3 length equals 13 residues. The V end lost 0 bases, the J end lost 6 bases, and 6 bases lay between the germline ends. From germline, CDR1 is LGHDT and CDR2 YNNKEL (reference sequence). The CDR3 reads CASSQDQGQPQHF. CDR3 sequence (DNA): TGTGCCAGCAGCCAAGATCAGGGTCAGCCCCAGCATTTT.